This TCR beta chain was identified in a study of T-cell memory formation after mild COVID-19. Study-level information: Clustering of TCRs was largely donor specific.

Study-level points and caveats: There was a balanced CD4/CD8 profile in clones contracting day 15 to 85, and later expanders leaned CD4+. Second-wave clones reaching peak frequency on day 37 lacked confirmed SARS-CoV-2 specificity.

V was trimmed by 3 bases and J by 8 bases, leaving 17 bases between them. The CDR3 covers 15 residues. CDR1 is SGDLS, CDR2 YYNGEE, per germline. To note about this clonotype: Antigen unknown.

TCRdb re-called the 5' RACE reads with MiXCR, one entry per CDR3 protein. The sample has roughly 190,000 distinct CDR3 sequences; approximately 20% are singletons. The chain recombines TRBV9 with TRBJ2-2; possible D gene TRBD2, 6 bases. The sequence was obtained from an adult woman who had mild COVID-19 (a few samples of this study predate the infection). Cell type and time point are not known. Specimen: PBMCs or a T cell subset sorted from them (not recorded which). CDR3 amino acids: CASSAFGEVTGELFF. The CDR3 nucleotides read TGTGCCAGCAGCGCCTTTGGGGAGGTGACAGGGGAGCTGTTTTTT. The whole variable domain, filled in from reference TRBV9 and TRBJ2-2, reads DSGVTQTPKHLITATGQRVTLRCSPRSGDLSVYWYQQSLDQGLQFLIQYYNGEERAKGNILERFSAQQFPDLHSELNLSSLELGDSALYFCASSAFGEVTGELFFGEGSRLTVL.